The clone carrying this T cell receptor (beta chain) was counted between two and nine times. The data belong to a study of T-cell memory formation after mild COVID-19. From the 5' RACE reads, TCRdb called clonotypes with MiXCR, one entry per CDR3 protein. Found here are roughly 280,000 distinct CDR3 sequences, 7.5% to 9.5% of them singletons; the top ten hold approximately 22%. V lost 6 bases to trimming and J lost 6 bases; unmatched junction nucleotides: 8. The V gene's germline CDR1 is PRHDT and CDR2 FYEKMQ (reference sequence). This CDR3 is built from 15 residues. The sample consisted of PBMCs or a T cell subset sorted from them (not recorded which). The sequence was collected from a man between 18 and 35 years old who had mild COVID-19 (a few samples of this study predate the infection). Cell type and time point are not known. V and J are TRBV13 and TRBJ1-6; 7 bases fit TRBD1. For the CDR3, the DNA is TGTGCCAGCAGACACAGGGGAGCTGCTAATTCACCCCTCCACTTT. Translated, it gives CASRHRGAANSPLHF.